This TCR beta chain comes out of a study of blood T cell repertoires in COVID-19. For the study at large: Researchers got acute and convalescent COVID-19 samples from the United States, Italy and Spain. T cells, B-cell-depleted T cells, or PBMCs provided the cDNA or gDNA that served as material.

Methods used by the authors: Scientists estimated how many nucleated cells there were by amplifying reference gene primers. TCRdb's copy holds only in-frame clones and misses some; the assay was immunoSEQ multiplex PCR. Clone size and V and J calls were adopted from that table, with D and trimming inferred from the DNA. Of approximately 50,000 clones detected, about 82% appear once; the ten largest clones hold 20% to 25%. The CDR3 contains 13 residues. Germline V gene data show CDR1 as KGHSH and CDR2 as LQKENI. Deletions cut 4 bases from V and 6 bases from J, with 9 bases between. The TCR comes from a woman of 80 years or more with acute or convalescent COVID-19. The chain uses TRBV18 and TRBJ2-2; D is perhaps TRBD2 (6 bases). Sequencing input: peripheral blood. This CDR3 is CASSRTSPGELFF. As DNA, the CDR3 is TGTGCCAGCTCACGTACTAGCCCCGGGGAGCTGTTTTTT.